Presented here are 12 T cell receptor beta chains from one specimen sequenced in a study of brain T cells in children with intractable seizures. Only in-frame clones appear in the TCRdb table, and some are missing; sequencing was by immunoSEQ multiplex PCR. The sample has about 80,000 clones, about 90% seen once. The material sequenced was peripheral blood, taken at surgery. The receptors originated from a girl aged 2 to 9 with Rasmussen encephalitis and intractable seizures.

The chain employs TRBV30 and TRBJ2-7; TRBD2 matches 7 bases. Germline V gives CDR1 GTSNPN, CDR2 SVGIG (reference sequence). Trimming cost V 2 bases and J 7 bases; bases outside gene matches: 11. The CDR3 spans 14 residues. CDR3 in DNA: TGTGCCTGGAGTAAAGGGAGGGGTTTTGGAGAGCAGTACTTC. This sequence encodes CAWSKGRGFGEQYF.

The rearrangement uses TRBV19 and TRBJ1-6; a weak D match, TRBD1 (6 bases). Germline V CDR1 and CDR2: LNHDA, SQIVND (reference sequence). Deletions cut 3 bases from V and 10 bases from J, with 16 bases between. This CDR3 region has 15 residues. The CDR3 spells CASSIVGGPGSPLHF. CDR3 in DNA: TGTGCCAGTAGTATTGTTGGGGGGCCGGGATCACCCCTCCACTTT.

The rearrangement uses TRBV6-5 and TRBJ1-5; D unresolved. V was shortened by 7 bases and J by 2 bases, with 12 bases between the two germline ends. This CDR3 is built from 14 residues. From germline, CDR1 is MNHEY and CDR2 SVGAGI. CDR3 DNA sequence: TGTGCCAGCAAGGGTGGCCGCCGCAATCAGCCCCAGCATTTT. Translation gives CASKGGRRNQPQHF.

The chain couples TRBV14 to TRBJ2-3; D gene uncertain. V lost 1 base, J lost 4 bases, and 6 bases lay in between. CDR1 is SGHDN and CDR2 is FVKESK in the germline V gene. CDR3 length: 13 amino acids. CDR3 bases: TGTGCCAGCAGCCAAGCTGGGGCAGATACGCAGTATTTT. It specifies CASSQAGADTQYF. Using reference TRBV14 and TRBJ2-3 for the parts outside the CDR3, the full variable domain is EAGVTQFPSHSVIEKGQTVTLRCDPISGHDNLYWYRRVMGKEIKFLLHFVKESKQDESGMPNNRFLAERTGGTYSTLKVQPAELEDSGVYFCASSQAGADTQYFGPGTRLTVL.

Here the CDR3 reads CASSTAGSSGNTIYF. The CDR3, as DNA: TGTGCCAGCAGCACCGCAGGGAGCTCTGGAAACACCATATATTTT. The V call is TRBV7-9, the J call TRBJ1-3, with TRBD1 as a possible D gene (5 bases). V gave up 5 bases and J gave up 0 bases, with 11 bases separating them. Germline CDR1 and CDR2: SEHNR and FQNEAQ (reference sequence). The CDR3 has 15 residues.

The chain combines TRBV7-3 with TRBJ2-5; D may be TRBD1 or TRBD2 (6 bases each). The ends were cut back, 4 bases at V and 5 bases at J, with 11 bases in the middle. Germline V CDR1 and CDR2: SGHTA, FQGTGA. CDR3 length: 13 amino acids. This chain's CDR3 is CASSYRGAETQYF. The CDR3 nucleotides are TGTGCCAGCAGCTATAGGGGGGCTGAGACCCAGTACTTC.

The V and J genes are TRBV6-5 and TRBJ2-3, with 9 bases lining up with TRBD1. There are 12 residues in the CDR3. CDR1 and CDR2 (germline): MNHEY, SVGAGI. V was pared by 6 bases and J by 9 bases, with 4 bases of the junction left unmatched. The DNA for the CDR3 is TGTGCCAGCAGCAGCGACAGGGGGACGCAGTATTTT. It codes for CASSSDRGTQYF.

The CDR3 nucleotides are TGTGCCAGCAGCTGGGGGGAGGGCCAAGAGACCCAGTACTTC. Translated: CASSWGEGQETQYF. The genes are TRBV9 and TRBJ2-5; 7 nucleotides line up with TRBD2. This CDR3 contains 14 residues. Germline-derived CDR1 and CDR2 are SGDLS and YYNGEE. The trim removed 4 bases at V and 1 base at J, leaving 4 bases unmatched.

The chain couples TRBV7-2 to TRBJ1-6; D is ambiguous. Trimming shortened V by 4 bases and J by 0 bases, and 7 bases separated the two germline ends. The CDR3 consists of 15 residues. In germline, CDR1 is SGHTA, CDR2 FQGNSA. The CDR3 loop is CASSSQSSYNSPLHF. CDR3 nucleotide sequence: TGTGCCAGCAGCTCACAGAGCTCCTATAATTCACCCCTCCACTTT. The variable domain in full, completed from reference TRBV7-2 and TRBJ1-6, reads GAGVSQSPSNKVTEKGKDVELRCDPISGHTALYWYRQSLGQGLEFLIYFQGNSAPDKSGLPSDRFSAERTGGSVSTLTIQRTQQEDSAVYLCASSSQSSYNSPLHFGNGTRLTVT.

The chain is built from TRBV5-4 and TRBJ1-2; possibly TRBD1 for D (5 bases). Germline-derived CDR1 and CDR2 are SGHNT and YYREEE (reference sequence). The V end lost 2 bases, the J end lost 2 bases, and 7 bases lay between the germline ends. The CDR3 covers 13 residues. CDR3 nucleotides: TGTGCCAGCAGCTTCCAGGGAAACTATGGCTACACCTTC. Translation gives CASSFQGNYGYTF.

The chain employs TRBV7-9 and TRBJ2-7, with TRBD1 as a possible D gene (6 bases). V lost 1 base and J 5 bases, leaving 27 bases between the germline ends. The CDR3 sequence is 19 residues long. The germline V gene encodes CDR1 SEHNR and CDR2 FQNEAQ (reference sequence). The CDR3 region has the DNA TGTGCCAGCAGCTTAGTATGGGGGCGGACGCTCTCCACGGACAACGAGCAGTACTTC. It codes for CASSLVWGRTLSTDNEQYF.

The rearrangement joins TRBV5-1 to TRBJ2-5; no definite D call. The CDR3 is 13 amino acids. In germline, CDR1 is SGHRS, CDR2 YFSETQ. Trimming left V 5 bases short and J 5 bases short, with 13 bases between. The CDR3 protein is CASSSDLGETQYF. CDR3 nucleotide sequence: TGCGCCAGCAGTTCCGACCTGGGGGAGACCCAGTACTTC.